The 21 T cell receptor beta chains below all came from one sample that was sequenced in a study of blood T cells in healthy people across ages. Using a J-beta primer mix together with a sample-barcoded 5' primer, a second PCR was run for roughly 7 to 11 cycles. MiXCR was run by TCRdb on the 5' RACE reads, yielding one entry per CDR3 protein. This sample has hundreds of thousands of distinct CDR3 sequences, with just under 25% found just once. These data were also filed under a second study, of T cells of mothers and their children.

Source material: blood. The receptors come from a boy younger than 18 in good health.

Notes on this clonotype: The junction differs from germline at one of its ends, possibly a read error. The J gene is TRBJ1-6, the V gene TRBV4-2, with 7 bases lining up with TRBD1. This CDR3 is built from 16 residues. The V gene's germline CDR1 is LGHNA and CDR2 YNFKEQ. The CDR3 loop reads CASSQITGDRNSLLHF. CDR3 in DNA: TGTGCCAGCAGCCAGATTACAGGGGATCGGAATTCACTCCTCCACTTT.

This clonotype was detected only a few times. The V and J genes are TRBV29-1 and TRBJ2-3, with 7 nucleotides matching TRBD2. Germline V CDR1 and CDR2: SQVTM, ANQGSEA. V shed 4 bases and J 0 bases; nucleotides not matched to a gene: 13. This CDR3 has 17 residues. CDR3 protein: CSVGSSGKAYSTDTQYF. The CDR3 DNA sequence: TGCAGCGTTGGTTCCAGCGGGAAAGCTTATAGCACAGATACGCAGTATTTT.

This clonotype came up a few times. The V and J genes are TRBV2 and TRBJ2-3, with 10 bases identical to TRBD2. In germline, CDR1 is SNHLY, CDR2 FYNNEI. J lost 2 bases, V lost 5 bases, and 4 bases had no gene match. The CDR3 has 15 residues. CDR3 nucleotides: TGTGCCAGCAGTTCACTAGCGGGAACCACAGATACGCAGTATTTT. Protein: CASSSLAGTTDTQYF.

The chain is built from TRBV15 and TRBJ2-5; 7 positions match TRBD1. The CDR3 is 14 residues long. V gave up 5 bases and J gave up 2 bases; unmatched junction bases: 5. Germline assignment: CDR1 LNHNV and CDR2 YYDKDF (reference sequence). The CDR3 here is CATSFGQAQETQYF. DNA for the CDR3: TGTGCCACCAGCTTCGGACAGGCGCAAGAGACCCAGTACTTC.

The chain couples TRBV6-5 to TRBJ2-5, with D possibly being TRBD2 (6 bases). The V gene's germline CDR1 is MNHEY and CDR2 SVGAGI. The CDR3 totals 15 residues. V lost 1 base, J lost 0 bases, and 9 bases lay in between. The CDR3 nucleotides read TGTGCCAGCAGTTACTTCCGGGACTACCAAGAGACCCAGTACTTC. Translating it yields CASSYFRDYQETQYF.

The chain is built from TRBV29-1 and TRBJ1-4; no clear D. V lost 7 bases to trimming and J lost 7 bases, with 16 bases between them. The CDR3 loop spans 13 amino acids. In germline, CDR1 is SQVTM, CDR2 ANQGSEA. In nucleotides, the CDR3 is TGCAGCGCGGGGAGCGGTTTGACTGAAAAACTGTTTTTT. Its protein product is CSAGSGLTEKLFF.

This clonotype was found a few times. J is TRBJ2-7 and V is TRBV27; no firm D call. Trimming removed 6 bases at V and 0 bases at J, with 9 bases between. The CDR3 extends over 13 amino acids. Germline CDR1 is MNHEY and CDR2 is SMNVEV (reference sequence). CDR3 sequence (DNA): TGTGCCAGCAGCCACGGTTTCTCCTACGAGCAGTACTTC. Translated: CASSHGFSYEQYF.

This clonotype was counted between two and nine times. The chain links TRBV3-1 to TRBJ2-5; D tentatively reads TRBD1 or TRBD2 (5 bases each). CDR1 LGHDT and CDR2 YNNKEL come from the germline V gene (reference sequence). This CDR3 region has 14 residues. The V and J ends lost 1 base and 5 bases respectively, with 11 bases between them. CDR3 nucleotide sequence: TGTGCCAGCAGCCAAGTCACTGGGACGGAGACCCAGTACTTC. Protein sequence: CASSQVTGTETQYF.

V is TRBV7-2 and J is TRBJ2-5, with D perhaps given as TRBD1 or TRBD2 (5 bases each). The CDR3 has 15 residues. CDR1 and CDR2 from the germline V gene are SGHTA and FQGNSA. Trimming removed 5 bases at V and 7 bases at J, with 20 bases between. CDR3 residues: CASSLQWQGVATQYF. Here the CDR3 DNA reads TGTGCCAGCAGCCTCCAGTGGCAGGGAGTCGCGACCCAGTACTTC.

The J gene is TRBJ1-2, the V gene TRBV4-2; D is possibly TRBD1 (5 bases). The CDR3 sequence is 15 residues long. Germline values: CDR1 LGHNA, CDR2 YNFKEQ. Trimming left V 8 bases short and J 5 bases short, with 21 bases between. The CDR3 DNA sequence: TGTGCCAGCGCGGGGTCAGGGCCCTGGAAGTATGGCTACACCTTC. Amino acids: CASAGSGPWKYGYTF.

V is TRBV29-1 and J is TRBJ2-5; either TRBD1 or TRBD2 may fit D (6 bases each). The CDR3 loop spans 13 amino acids. The germline CDR1 and CDR2 sequences are SQVTM and ANQGSEA. V was shortened by 3 bases and J by 5 bases, with 13 bases between the two germline ends. The CDR3 DNA sequence: TGCAGCGTTGAGTCCGGGGGCAGGGAGACCCAGTACTTC. Translated: CSVESGGRETQYF.

The chain recombines TRBV29-1 with TRBJ2-7; the match to TRBD2 covers 12 bases. CDR1 SQVTM and CDR2 ANQGSEA come from the germline V gene. This CDR3 is built from 13 residues. V lost 7 bases and J lost 4; bases outside the gene matches: 5. The CDR3 coding sequence is TGCAGCGCTCGACTAGCGGGGGAATACGAGCAGTACTTC. Protein sequence: CSARLAGEYEQYF.

The chain recombines TRBV7-2 with TRBJ2-2; 9 positions agree with TRBD2. This CDR3 region has 15 residues. From germline, CDR1 is SGHTA and CDR2 FQGNSA. V lost 3 bases and J lost 7; bases outside the gene matches: 6. The CDR3 spells CASSFLAGAGGELFF. The CDR3 nucleotides are TGTGCCAGCAGCTTTTTAGCGGGAGCGGGCGGGGAGCTGTTTTTT.

This clonotype was found a few times. This rearrangement joins TRBV6-1 to TRBJ2-1; the match to TRBD1 covers 8 bases. The DNA matches TRBJ2-7 better at its end, which makes the J call doubtful. Per the germline V gene, CDR1 is MNHNS and CDR2 is SASEGT. The CDR3 has 17 residues. DNA for the CDR3: TGTGCCAGCGCCATCCGGAGGGGGACAGGCCCAACCTACGAGCAGTACTTC. Translation: CASAIRRGTGPTYEQYF.

The chain joins TRBV6-1 to TRBJ2-1; D remains unclear. The V end was cut by 2 bases, the J end by 10 bases, with 21 bases between. Looked up from germline, CDR1 is MNHNS and CDR2 is SASEGT. The CDR3 is made up of 16 amino acids. The CDR3 spells CASSETPTSAWEEQFF. CDR3 coding DNA: TGTGCCAGCAGTGAAACCCCAACTTCGGCGTGGGAAGAGCAGTTCTTC.

This chain connects TRBV6-5 to TRBJ1-2; 11 bases line up with TRBD1. CDR1 is MNHEY, CDR2 SVGAGI, per germline. Trimming removed 7 bases from V and 5 bases from J; junction bases left unmatched: 6. This CDR3 has 14 amino acids. In DNA form, the CDR3 reads TGTGCCAGCACCAAAGGACAGGGGGCTTATGGCTACACCTTC. Protein product: CASTKGQGAYGYTF.

This rearrangement joins TRBV5-1 to TRBJ2-7, with TRBD1 identical over 8 bases. There are 15 residues in the CDR3. The ends lost 4 bases at V and 4 bases at J; junction bases unmatched: 10. CDR1 is SGHRS, CDR2 YFSETQ, per germline. The CDR3 loop reads CASSGGTGYLYEQYF. CDR3 sequence (DNA): TGCGCCAGCAGCGGTGGGACAGGATACTTATACGAGCAGTACTTC.

This clonotype was observed a handful of times. The chain uses TRBV2 and TRBJ2-4, with 10 bases fitting TRBD2. The V and J ends lost 5 bases and 2 bases, in that order; junction bases with no gene match: 6. Germline V gene sequence: CDR1 SNHLY, CDR2 FYNNEI. CDR3 size: 16 residues. This CDR3 is CASSQDSGRSKNIQYF. CDR3 coding DNA: TGTGCCAGCAGTCAGGATAGCGGGAGGTCCAAAAACATTCAGTACTTC.

This clonotype was seen more than once but under ten times. The V gene is TRBV28, the J gene TRBJ2-1, with TRBD2 identical over 10 bases. V was clipped by 3 bases and J by 10 bases; unmatched bases: 9. From germline, CDR1 is MDHEN and CDR2 SYDVKM. The CDR3 is 15 amino acids. The CDR3 sequence is CASSFQREGLREQFF. The CDR3 coding sequence is TGTGCCAGCAGTTTCCAGCGGGAGGGCCTGAGGGAGCAGTTCTTC.

This CDR3 reads CASSSSTGAGNTIYF. In nucleotides, the CDR3 is TGTGCCAGCAGCTCATCCACAGGGGCTGGAAACACCATATATTTT. The chain employs TRBV7-2 and TRBJ1-3; 7 positions agree with TRBD1. Trimming took 4 bases from V and 2 from J; bases not matched to a gene: 5. Germline loops: CDR1 SGHTA, CDR2 FQGNSA. This CDR3 is 15 amino acids long. The full variable domain, in which reference TRBV7-2 and TRBJ1-3 provide the parts outside the CDR3, is GAGVSQSPSNKVTEKGKDVELRCDPISGHTALYWYRQSLGQGLEFLIYFQGNSAPDKSGLPSDRFSAERTGGSVSTLTIQRTQQEDSAVYLCASSSSTGAGNTIYFGEGSWLTVV.

This clonotype was observed a few times. This rearrangement joins TRBV5-5 to TRBJ2-5; D is uncertain. Judging by the DNA end, TRBJ2-7 fits better; the J call may be wrong. CDR1 is SGHKS and CDR2 is YYEKEE in the germline V gene (reference sequence). This CDR3 comprises 13 residues. This CDR3 is CASSLGAPPEQYF. The CDR3 nucleotides are TGTGCCAGCAGCTTGGGAGCCCCTCCCGAGCAGTACTTC.